The next 29 T cell receptor beta chains were all read from a single sample in a study of T-cell reconstitution after alpha-beta-depleted transplantation in children. During its preparation, the TCRbeta library received unique molecular identifiers. TCRdb independently ran MiXCR on the PCR reads; one entry per CDR3 protein. The sample yields about 160,000 distinct CDR3 sequences, roughly 11% seen once. The sequenced sample was PBMCs, obtained before TCRalphabeta/CD19-depleted stem cell transplant. These receptors were obtained from a boy aged 2-15 years with acute myeloid leukemia, due to receive a stem cell transplant.

This clonotype came up once. The genes are TRBV6-5 and TRBJ1-1; D is unclear. CDR3 length equals 17 residues. The germline gives CDR1 MNHEY, CDR2 SVGAGI. The V gene lost 0 bases and the J gene lost 2 bases, with 16 bases spanning the gap. Written as DNA, the CDR3 is TGTGCCAGCAGTTACTCGAGTTCGTTCATCGAAAACACTGAAGCTTTCTTT. Amino acids: CASSYSSSFIENTEAFF.

This clonotype was detected many times. The V gene is TRBV20-1, the J gene TRBJ1-2, with D unclear. The CDR3 runs to 12 residues. Germline values: CDR1 DFQATT, CDR2 SNEGSKA (reference sequence). With 0 bases removed from V and 7 bases from J, the gap between germline ends came to 9 bases. The CDR3 spells CSARDLGGGYTF. CDR3 sequence (DNA): TGCAGTGCTAGAGATTTAGGAGGTGGCTACACCTTC.

This clonotype was detected ten times or more. This CDR3 is CASSVDRYGYTF. CDR3 nucleotides: TGTGCCAGCAGTGTCGACCGCTATGGCTACACCTTC. This chain joins TRBV6-1 and TRBJ1-2; unclear D gene. Germline loops: CDR1 MNHNS, CDR2 SASEGT. V dropped 4 bases and J dropped 4 bases, with 7 bases sitting between them. CDR3 length: 12 residues.

For this clonotype: One junction end disagrees with the germline gene, perhaps due to a read error. The V call is TRBV25-1, the J call TRBJ1-4; 10 bases match TRBD1. CDR1 is MGHDK and CDR2 is SYGVNS in the germline V gene. The CDR3 has 14 amino acids. Written as DNA, the CDR3 is TGTTCCAGCAGTGATCGACAGGGGGCGGGGGAACTGTTTTTT. Translation gives CSSSDRQGAGELFF.

Ten or more counts support this clonotype. CDR3 region: CSARDTIFALHF. The DNA of the CDR3 is TGCAGTGCTAGAGATACGATTTTCGCCCTCCACTTT. The chain combines TRBV20-1 with TRBJ1-6; no clear D gene. The germline V and J ends were trimmed by 0 bases and 14 bases, with 11 bases remaining between them. Germline V CDR1 and CDR2: DFQATT, SNEGSKA (reference sequence). CDR3 length: 12 amino acids.

This clonotype was recorded many times. The V gene is TRBV27, the J gene TRBJ2-2; 9 positions match TRBD2. Looked up from germline, CDR1 is MNHEY and CDR2 is SMNVEV (reference sequence). V lost 6 bases to trimming and J lost 6 bases; unmatched junction nucleotides: 11. The CDR3 consists of 16 residues. The CDR3 nucleotides are TGTGCCAGCAGGCTAAGTCCCGGGACTAGCCCCGGGGAGCTGTTTTTT. It encodes CASRLSPGTSPGELFF.

In this sample, this clonotype turned up many times. The chain employs TRBV12-3 or TRBV12-4 and TRBJ1-5, with D perhaps TRBD1 (5 bases). Trimming shortened V by 6 bases and J by 8 bases, and 20 bases separated the two germline ends. The length of the CDR3 is 15 residues. CDR3 amino acids: CASSAPGHRLEPQHF. CDR3 in DNA: TGTGCCAGCAGCGCCCCCGGACATAGGCTGGAGCCCCAGCATTTT.

This clonotype was picked up many times. This sequence joins TRBV7-2 and TRBJ1-2; D unclear. Germline assignment: CDR1 SGHTA and CDR2 FQGNSA. This CDR3 comprises 15 residues. V lost 3 bases to trimming and J lost 2 bases, with 13 bases between them. CDR3 nucleotide sequence: TGTGCCAGCAGCTTGACCCGGTTTTCCAACTATGGCTACACCTTC. Its protein is CASSLTRFSNYGYTF. The whole variable domain, filled in from reference TRBV7-2 and TRBJ1-2, reads GAGVSQSPSNKVTEKGKDVELRCDPISGHTALYWYRQSLGQGLEFLIYFQGNSAPDKSGLPSDRFSAERTGGSVSTLTIQRTQQEDSAVYLCASSLTRFSNYGYTFGSGTRLTVV.

This clonotype has ten or more counts. The chain combines TRBV18 with TRBJ2-3; 10 bases match TRBD2. The CDR3 loop spans 15 amino acids. Trimming at V came to 9 bases and at J to 3 bases, leaving 9 bases not matched to a gene. CDR1 and CDR2 (germline): KGHSH, LQKENI. The CDR3 nucleotides are TGTGCCAGTGGACCGGGACTAGCGAGAACAGATACGCAGTATTTT. Protein sequence: CASGPGLARTDTQYF.

This clonotype was observed at least ten times. The gene calls are TRBV5-1 and TRBJ2-7; 9 bases fit TRBD2. Trimming took 1 base from V and 3 from J; bases not matched to a gene: 11. Germline CDR1 reads SGHRS; CDR2 reads YFSETQ. The CDR3 is made up of 17 amino acids. The CDR3 bases are TGCGCCAGCAGCTTGACTAGCGGGCCAAGACTCTTCTACGAGCAGTACTTC. This gives the protein CASSLTSGPRLFYEQYF.

This clonotype was observed many times. The chain carries TRBV20-1 and TRBJ2-3; 9 nucleotides agree with TRBD2. The CDR3 is made up of 14 amino acids. Germline lookup yields CDR1 DFQATT and CDR2 SNEGSKA (reference sequence). The ends lost 4 bases at V and 0 bases at J; junction bases unmatched: 2. CDR3 protein: CSATAGGSTDTQYF. The CDR3 DNA follows: TGCAGTGCTACTGCGGGAGGGAGCACAGATACGCAGTATTTT.

This clonotype was seen many times. This sequence joins TRBV7-8 and TRBJ2-5; D is unclear. Germline V gene lookup returns CDR1 SGHVS and CDR2 FQNEAQ. The CDR3 spans 12 residues. Trimming shortened V by 3 bases and J by 6 bases, and 8 bases separated the two germline ends. CDR3 amino acids: CASSFLTQTQYF. In DNA form, the CDR3 reads TGTGCCAGCAGCTTTCTTACGCAGACCCAGTACTTC.

This clonotype was counted ten times or more. The chain employs TRBV20-1 and TRBJ2-5; D is uncertain. The V end was cut by 1 base, the J end by 2 bases, with 5 bases between. CDR1 DFQATT and CDR2 SNEGSKA come from the germline V gene (reference sequence). The CDR3 sequence is 12 residues long. In nucleotides, the CDR3 is TGCAGTGCTAGAGGCTTTCAAGAGACCCAGTACTTC. Its translation: CSARGFQETQYF.

This clonotype was recorded many times. The chain joins TRBV6-5 to TRBJ1-4; weak D call: TRBD1 (6 bases). V lost 1 base and J lost 0, with 9 bases in between. Germline values: CDR1 MNHEY, CDR2 SVGAGI. The CDR3 consists of 16 residues. CDR3 sequence reads: CASSYFRTATNEKLFF. In nucleotides, the CDR3 is TGTGCCAGCAGTTACTTTAGGACAGCAACTAATGAAAAACTGTTTTTT.

The chain joins TRBV19 to TRBJ1-6, with unresolved D. Germline V CDR1 and CDR2: LNHDA, SQIVND (reference sequence). CDR3 length equals 14 residues. Trimming removed 5 bases from V and 7 bases from J, with 12 bases in between. The CDR3 region is CASSADGPNSPLHF. In nucleotides, the CDR3 is TGTGCCAGTAGTGCCGATGGCCCGAATTCACCCCTCCACTTT.

In its sample, this clonotype was seen a few times. The CDR3 region is CASSLSADTQYF. The CDR3, as DNA: TGTGCCAGCAGTTTAAGCGCAGATACGCAGTATTTT. This chain connects TRBV28 to TRBJ2-3; D ambiguous. Germline V gene data show CDR1 as MDHEN and CDR2 as SYDVKM. The V end lost 2 bases, the J end lost 4 bases, and 4 bases lay between the germline ends. This CDR3 contains 12 residues.

This clonotype was detected ten times or more. The chain joins TRBV20-1 to TRBJ1-1, with 9 bases matching TRBD1. The J segment lost 4 bases and the V segment lost 1 base, leaving 7 bases of the junction unmatched. The V gene's germline CDR1 is DFQATT and CDR2 SNEGSKA (reference sequence). The CDR3 runs to 15 residues. The CDR3 spells CSARVTGGTGTEAFF. The CDR3 region has the DNA TGCAGTGCTAGAGTAACAGGGGGCACGGGCACTGAAGCTTTCTTT.

This clonotype was detected many times. The chain links TRBV24-1 to TRBJ2-1; tentatively, D is TRBD1 or TRBD2 (6 bases each). Germline V gives CDR1 KGHDR, CDR2 SFDVKD. Trimming stripped 0 bases from V and 10 bases from J, with 9 bases between. CDR3 length: 13 residues. As DNA, the CDR3 is TGTGCCACCAGTGATTTGTTGGGGGGCGAGCAGTTCTTC. Its protein is CATSDLLGGEQFF.

In this sample, this clonotype turned up many times. The gene calls are TRBV5-1 and TRBJ1-6, with D possibly TRBD1 on 6 matching bases. The V gene lost 1 base and the J gene lost 0 bases, with 17 bases spanning the gap. Per germline, CDR1 SGHRS and CDR2 YFSETQ. This CDR3 is 19 amino acids long. The CDR3 loop is CASSLMPQGRSSYNSPLHF. The CDR3, as DNA: TGCGCCAGCAGCTTGATGCCACAGGGTCGGAGCTCCTATAATTCACCCCTCCACTTT.

The sample holds many counts of this clonotype. The rearrangement joins TRBV29-1 to TRBJ1-2, with 8 positions matching TRBD1. The CDR3 spans 15 residues. Germline V CDR1 and CDR2: SQVTM, ANQGSEA. The J segment lost 4 bases and the V segment lost 6 bases, leaving 13 bases of the junction unmatched. CDR3 DNA: TGCAGCGTATGGCAGGGGGCTGCGGGCATCTATGGCTACACCTTC. It specifies CSVWQGAAGIYGYTF.

This clonotype was observed many times. The V gene is TRBV5-1, the J gene TRBJ2-4, with D possibly called TRBD1 or TRBD2 (5 bases each). Germline CDR1 is SGHRS and CDR2 is YFSETQ. V lost 4 bases and J 0 bases, leaving 11 bases between the germline ends. The CDR3 is made up of 15 amino acids. The CDR3 here is CASSIGTVAKNIQYF. The DNA of the CDR3 is TGCGCCAGCAGCATTGGGACGGTAGCCAAAAACATTCAGTACTTC.

With regard to this clonotype: This may be a read error, as it is one base from a much larger clone. V gene TRBV3-1 combines with J gene TRBJ1-2; D gene unclear. CDR1 and CDR2 (germline): LGHDT, YNNKEL (reference sequence). The CDR3 runs 15 residues. In nucleotides, the CDR3 is TGTGCCACCAGCCAAGATATGAAACCGAACTATGGCTACACCTTC. Amino acids: CATSQDMKPNYGYTF. Full variable domain (remainder filled in from reference TRBV3-1 and TRBJ1-2): DTAVSQTPKYLVTQMGNDKSIKCEQNLGHDTMYWYKQDSKKFLKIMFSYNNKELIINETVPNRFSPKSPDKAHLNLHINSLELGDSAVYFCATSQDMKPNYGYTFGSGTRLTVV.

This clonotype has a count of ten or more. The chain has TRBV5-1 and TRBJ2-7; TRBD2 aligns across 7 bases. This CDR3 region has 11 residues. Germline assignment: CDR1 SGHRS and CDR2 YFSETQ. With V trimmed by 4 bases and J by 7 bases, 2 bases remained unmatched. CDR3 in amino acids: CASSGAGEQYF. CDR3 sequence (DNA): TGCGCCAGCAGCGGAGCGGGGGAGCAGTACTTC.

This clonotype was counted many times. CDR3 sequence (DNA): TGTGCCAGCAGCTTCGGCCTTGAAGAGACCCAGTACTTC. Amino acids: CASSFGLEETQYF. The rearrangement uses TRBV7-3 and TRBJ2-5; D not certain. Between the trimmed V and J ends, which lost 3 bases and 3 bases, there was a span of 8 bases. The V gene's germline CDR1 is SGHTA and CDR2 FQGTGA. This CDR3 region has 13 residues.

This clonotype was seen repeatedly, ten times or more. This chain connects TRBV7-2 to TRBJ2-3; no reliable D call. The CDR3 totals 13 residues. V was pared by 1 base and J by 3 bases, with 5 bases between. Germline V gene data show CDR1 as SGHTA and CDR2 as FQGNSA. The CDR3 is CASSLDGTDTQYF. The CDR3 DNA reads as TGTGCCAGCAGCTTAGACGGGACAGATACGCAGTATTTT.

This clonotype was detected many times. The chain combines TRBV11-1 with TRBJ2-6; 9 nucleotides align to TRBD1. The germline gives CDR1 SGHAT, CDR2 FQDESV (reference sequence). CDR3 length: 18 amino acids. The V segment lost 4 bases and the J segment 3 bases; nucleotides outside the gene matches: 10. CDR3 DNA: TGTGCCAGCAGCTCTTATCGGGACAGGGCGCTTGGGGCCAACGTCCTGACTTTC. Residues: CASSSYRDRALGANVLTF.

There are many counts of this clonotype. The gene calls are TRBV20-1 and TRBJ2-1; 8 bases map to TRBD2. The CDR3 covers 16 residues. The V gene's germline CDR1 is DFQATT and CDR2 SNEGSKA (reference sequence). V shed 6 bases and J 1 base; nucleotides not matched to a gene: 11. CDR3 coding DNA: TGCAGTGCACGGGGGGGAACCAGCGGGTCCTACAATGAGCAGTTCTTC. It codes for CSARGGTSGSYNEQFF.

This clonotype has ten or more counts. V usage is TRBV5-1 and J usage is TRBJ2-7, with D perhaps TRBD1 (6 bases). The CDR3 covers 13 residues. CDR1 SGHRS and CDR2 YFSETQ come from the germline V gene. The V and J ends lost 3 bases and 2 bases respectively, with 9 bases between them. CDR3 in DNA: TGCGCCAGCAGCTCGACAGGTACCTACGAGCAGTACTTC. Protein product: CASSSTGTYEQYF.

This clonotype was counted ten times or more. The chain uses TRBV7-2 and TRBJ1-6, with D unresolved. Germline values: CDR1 SGHTA, CDR2 FQGNSA. This CDR3 has 16 amino acids. V was cut by 1 base and J by 7 bases, with 14 bases left in between. The CDR3 DNA is TGTGCCAGCAGCTTAGTCACGGGGAATCTCAATTCACCCCTCCACTTT. It encodes CASSLVTGNLNSPLHF.